One TCR beta chain is described in this entry. Its antigen remains unidentified. This specimen comes from a study of T-cell memory formation after mild COVID-19. MiXCR was run by TCRdb on the 5' RACE reads, yielding one entry per CDR3 protein. The sample has roughly 370,000 distinct CDR3 sequences, about 15% seen once. Study-wide results and caveats: CD4/CD8 balance characterized clones contracting day 15 to 85, and CD4+ skew characterized later expanders.

Germline V lookup: CDR1 MNHNY, CDR2 SVGAGI (reference sequence). The ends were cut back, 6 bases at V and 8 bases at J, with 16 bases in the middle. The CDR3 spans 13 residues. The V call is TRBV6-6, the J call TRBJ1-2; no definite D call. Source material: PBMCs or a T cell subset sorted from them (not recorded which). The TCR comes from a young man who had mild COVID-19 (a few samples of this study predate the infection). Cell type and time point are not known. The CDR3 region has the DNA TGTGCCAGCAGCCCCGGACGGACTGTAGGCTACACCTTC. Protein: CASSPGRTVGYTF.